The following is a TCR beta chain sequence with its context. The antigen remains undetermined. The CDR3 contains 14 residues. CDR1 is SGHNT, CDR2 YYREEE, per germline (reference sequence). V lost 4 bases, J lost 4 bases, and 14 bases lay in between. The data were taken from a study of PD-L1 blockade in urothelial cancer. Overall study context: Most of the 29 patients were men with bladder-origin urothelial cancer. Researchers looked at the blood 3 weeks (second dose) and 6 weeks after treatment began. The study, taken as a whole, reports: Enhanced expansion of tumor-associated blood clones at 3 weeks characterized durable-benefit patients.

TCRdb keeps only in-frame clones here, not all; method: immunoSEQ multiplex PCR. The table includes 50,000 or so clones, about 75% detected once. Time point indicated: pretreatment peripheral blood. The TCR sequence derives from a man in his 70s with urothelial cancer. This rearrangement joins TRBV5-4 to TRBJ1-1; TRBD1 is a possible D gene (6 bases). Sequenced here: PBMCs, sampled around atezolizumab (anti-PD-L1) treatment. The CDR3 region has the DNA TGTGCCAGCAGCGGGGGGGGGCTGGGCACTGAAGCTTTCTTT. This translates into CASSGGGLGTEAFF.